These T cell receptor beta chains were read from a single sample in a study of cytomegalovirus exposure and HLA in healthy donors. Profiled with immunoSEQ multiplex PCR; TCRdb holds only in-frame clones, not every one. The sample has 150,000 to 200,000 clones; roughly 80% are singletons. Sequenced material: PBMCs. The receptors here all came from a male donor in good health and CMV-seropositive. Both conserved end residues are part of each CDR3. A D gene is named only where the DNA matches it firmly. Only part of the rows carry a size: once, few, many, or a class if the clone is expanded.

j_call: TRBJ2-5
d_call: .
v_call: TRBV9
clone_size: .
cdr3_aa: CASSVSLRTGIQETQYF
cdr3_nt: TGTGCCAGCAGCGTCTCCCTCCGGACGGGGATACAAGAGACCCAGTACTTC

j_call: TRBJ2-1
d_call: TRBD2
v_call: TRBV28
clone_size: .
cdr3_aa: CASSFSSGSWDNEQFF
cdr3_nt: TGTGCCAGCAGTTTCTCTAGCGGGAGCTGGGATAATGAGCAGTTCTTC

j_call: TRBJ1-1
d_call: .
v_call: TRBV2
clone_size: once
cdr3_aa: CASSDGDPRTEAFF
cdr3_nt: TGTGCCAGCAGTGACGGGGATCCGAGAACTGAAGCTTTCTTT

j_call: TRBJ1-4
d_call: TRBD1
v_call: TRBV5-1
clone_size: few
cdr3_aa: CASRAGQTEKLFF
cdr3_nt: TGCGCCAGCAGGGCGGGACAGACTGAAAAACTGTTTTTT

j_call: TRBJ2-3
d_call: TRBD2
v_call: TRBV5-8
clone_size: .
cdr3_aa: CASSFEAGGEGDTQYF
cdr3_nt: TGTGCCAGCAGCTTCGAGGCGGGGGGCGAAGGGGATACGCAGTATTTT

j_call: TRBJ2-5
d_call: .
v_call: TRBV21-1
clone_size: .
cdr3_aa: CASSNYPDRVETQYF
cdr3_nt: TGTGCCAGCAGCAATTACCCGGACAGGGTAGAGACCCAGTACTTC

j_call: TRBJ1-1
d_call: TRBD1
v_call: TRBV5-5
clone_size: .
cdr3_aa: CASSVTRGRTGNTEAFF
cdr3_nt: TGTGCCAGCAGCGTGACCAGGGGGCGCACGGGGAACACTGAAGCTTTCTTT

j_call: TRBJ2-3
d_call: TRBD2
v_call: TRBV7-2
clone_size: .
cdr3_aa: CASSHRAGGVTISTDTQYF
cdr3_nt: TGTGCCAGCAGCCATCGGGCGGGGGGCGTAACCATAAGCACAGATACGCAGTATTTT

j_call: TRBJ2-1
d_call: .
v_call: TRBV27
clone_size: .
cdr3_aa: CASSFAFSPGEQFF
cdr3_nt: TGTGCCAGCAGTTTTGCGTTCTCCCCAGGTGAGCAGTTCTTC

j_call: TRBJ2-2
d_call: TRBD2
v_call: TRBV9
clone_size: .
cdr3_aa: CASRAPSGRTSGELFF
cdr3_nt: TGTGCCAGCAGGGCCCCAAGCGGGAGGACTTCCGGGGAGCTGTTTTTT

j_call: TRBJ2-7
d_call: .
v_call: TRBV19
clone_size: .
cdr3_aa: CASSISASRPHYEQYF
cdr3_nt: TGTGCCAGTAGTATATCAGCGTCGAGACCCCACTACGAGCAGTACTTC

j_call: TRBJ2-3
d_call: TRBD2
v_call: TRBV5-1
clone_size: .
cdr3_aa: CASSGRLAGPTDTQYF
cdr3_nt: TGCGCCAGCAGCGGACGACTAGCGGGACCCACAGATACGCAGTATTTT

j_call: TRBJ1-1
d_call: .
v_call: TRBV18
clone_size: .
cdr3_aa: CASSPDRFNTEAFF
cdr3_nt: TGTGCCAGCTCACCAGACAGGTTTAACACTGAAGCTTTCTTT

j_call: TRBJ2-1
d_call: TRBD1
v_call: TRBV2
clone_size: .
cdr3_aa: CASPRDRTYNEQFF
cdr3_nt: TGTGCCAGCCCGCGGGACAGGACTTACAATGAGCAGTTCTTC

j_call: TRBJ2-3
d_call: .
v_call: TRBV7-3
clone_size: .
cdr3_aa: CASSPPSVDTQYF
cdr3_nt: TGTGCCAGCAGCCCGCCGAGTGTAGATACGCAGTATTTT

j_call: TRBJ2-3
d_call: TRBD1
v_call: TRBV7-9
clone_size: .
cdr3_aa: CASSLSTGAPDTQYF
cdr3_nt: TGTGCCAGCAGCCTAAGTACAGGGGCCCCAGATACGCAGTATTTT

j_call: TRBJ2-7
d_call: .
v_call: TRBV5-6
clone_size: .
cdr3_aa: CASSPYLTGTSYEQYF
cdr3_nt: TGTGCCAGCAGCCCATATCTCACAGGGACATCCTACGAGCAGTACTTC

j_call: TRBJ2-7
d_call: .
v_call: TRBV19
clone_size: .
cdr3_aa: CASGTYPGNNYEQYF
cdr3_nt: TGTGCCAGTGGAACTTATCCGGGAAACAACTACGAGCAGTACTTC

j_call: TRBJ2-5
d_call: TRBD2
v_call: TRBV28
clone_size: .
cdr3_aa: CASSRFRASGIQETQYF
cdr3_nt: TGTGCCAGCAGTCGATTTAGGGCTAGCGGTATCCAAGAGACCCAGTACTTC

j_call: TRBJ2-7
d_call: TRBD1
v_call: TRBV5-1
clone_size: few
cdr3_aa: CASSATGGAHEQYF
cdr3_nt: TGCGCCAGCAGCGCGACAGGGGGCGCACACGAGCAGTACTTC

j_call: TRBJ2-7
d_call: .
v_call: TRBV4-1
clone_size: .
cdr3_aa: CASSLKGYEQYF
cdr3_nt: TGCGCCAGCAGCCTAAAGGGGTACGAGCAGTACTTC

j_call: TRBJ1-3
d_call: .
v_call: TRBV19
clone_size: .
cdr3_aa: CASSSGGISGNTIYF
cdr3_nt: TGTGCCAGTAGTAGCGGCGGCATCTCTGGAAACACCATATATTTT

j_call: TRBJ2-5
d_call: TRBD2
v_call: TRBV27
clone_size: .
cdr3_aa: CASSPGLAGLRETQYF
cdr3_nt: TGTGCCAGCAGTCCGGGACTAGCGGGGCTTCGAGAGACCCAGTACTTC

j_call: TRBJ2-7
d_call: TRBD2
v_call: TRBV10-3
clone_size: .
cdr3_aa: CAIKREGLYEQYF
cdr3_nt: TGTGCCATCAAGCGGGAGGGTTTGTACGAGCAGTACTTC

j_call: TRBJ1-1
d_call: TRBD1
v_call: TRBV7-2
clone_size: .
cdr3_aa: CASSFMTGVNTEAFF
cdr3_nt: TGTGCCAGCAGCTTTATGACAGGGGTGAACACTGAAGCTTTCTTT

j_call: TRBJ2-5
d_call: TRBD2
v_call: TRBV28
clone_size: .
cdr3_aa: CASSLGGLAGGWETQYF
cdr3_nt: TGTGCCAGCAGTTTGGGCGGACTAGCGGGAGGATGGGAGACCCAGTACTTC

j_call: TRBJ2-7
d_call: TRBD2
v_call: TRBV10-2
clone_size: once
cdr3_aa: CASSAGLGQPYEQYF
cdr3_nt: TGCGCCAGCAGTGCCGGACTAGGTCAACCCTACGAGCAGTACTTC

j_call: TRBJ1-1
d_call: .
v_call: TRBV7-2
clone_size: .
cdr3_aa: CASSRHGQHTEAFF
cdr3_nt: TGTGCCAGCAGCCGCCATGGACAGCACACTGAAGCTTTCTTT

j_call: TRBJ2-5
d_call: .
v_call: TRBV4-2
clone_size: .
cdr3_aa: CASSPRSQETQYF
cdr3_nt: TGTGCCAGCAGCCCGAGGTCCCAAGAGACCCAGTACTTC

j_call: TRBJ2-1
d_call: .
v_call: TRBV7-3
clone_size: .
cdr3_aa: CASSLLGPYNEQFF
cdr3_nt: TGTGCCAGCAGCCTACTGGGGCCGTACAATGAGCAGTTCTTC

j_call: TRBJ2-7
d_call: .
v_call: TRBV28
clone_size: few
cdr3_aa: CASRQVYEQYF
cdr3_nt: TGTGCCAGCAGGCAGGTCTACGAGCAGTACTTC

j_call: TRBJ2-7
d_call: TRBD2
v_call: TRBV27
clone_size: .
cdr3_aa: CASRPVGGAYEQYF
cdr3_nt: TGTGCCAGCAGGCCTGTTGGGGGGGCCTACGAGCAGTACTTC

j_call: TRBJ1-1
d_call: TRBD1
v_call: TRBV7-8
clone_size: .
cdr3_aa: CASSATGGVTEAFF
cdr3_nt: TGTGCCAGCAGCGCGACAGGGGGTGTCACTGAAGCTTTCTTT

j_call: TRBJ1-2
d_call: .
v_call: TRBV6-5
clone_size: .
cdr3_aa: CASSYKESARSYTF
cdr3_nt: TGTGCCAGCAGTTACAAGGAGTCGGCGCGGAGCTACACCTTC

j_call: TRBJ2-3
d_call: TRBD2
v_call: TRBV5-4
clone_size: .
cdr3_aa: CASSLDGGGTDTQYF
cdr3_nt: TGTGCCAGCAGCTTGGACGGGGGGGGCACAGATACGCAGTATTTT

j_call: TRBJ2-2
d_call: .
v_call: TRBV11-2
clone_size: .
cdr3_aa: CASRPDRGRASTGELFF
cdr3_nt: TGTGCCAGCAGGCCCGATAGGGGGAGGGCCTCCACCGGGGAGCTGTTTTTT

j_call: TRBJ2-7
d_call: TRBD2
v_call: TRBV10-3
clone_size: .
cdr3_aa: CAISEKERGGPGMYEQYF
cdr3_nt: TGTGCCATCAGTGAAAAGGAGCGGGGGGGGCCGGGGATGTACGAGCAGTACTTC

j_call: TRBJ2-5
d_call: TRBD2
v_call: TRBV5-5
clone_size: .
cdr3_aa: CASSSLAGVRRETQYF
cdr3_nt: TGTGCCAGCAGCTCTCTAGCGGGAGTTCGTCGGGAGACCCAGTACTTC

j_call: TRBJ1-3
d_call: .
v_call: TRBV28
clone_size: .
cdr3_aa: CASSSLTLSPGNTIYF
cdr3_nt: TGTGCCAGCAGTTCTCTAACGCTATCCCCAGGAAACACCATATATTTT

j_call: TRBJ2-7
d_call: .
v_call: TRBV5-1
clone_size: .
cdr3_aa: CASSLDPGSIYEQYF
cdr3_nt: TGCGCCAGCAGCTTGGACCCGGGGTCGATTTACGAGCAGTACTTC

j_call: TRBJ2-1
d_call: TRBD2
v_call: TRBV9
clone_size: .
cdr3_aa: CASSVLAGVKGEQFF
cdr3_nt: TGTGCCAGCAGCGTTTTAGCGGGAGTTAAGGGTGAGCAGTTCTTC

j_call: TRBJ1-2
d_call: .
v_call: TRBV6-1
clone_size: .
cdr3_aa: CASFQTRTGNYGYTF
cdr3_nt: TGTGCCAGCTTCCAAACCCGTACAGGGAACTATGGCTACACCTTC

j_call: TRBJ1-1
d_call: TRBD1
v_call: TRBV18
clone_size: .
cdr3_aa: CASSPLSGTGMNTEAFF
cdr3_nt: TGTGCCAGCTCACCATTATCCGGGACAGGTATGAACACTGAAGCTTTCTTT

j_call: TRBJ2-7
d_call: .
v_call: TRBV7-2
clone_size: .
cdr3_aa: CASSLAGVPYEQYF
cdr3_nt: TGTGCCAGCAGCTTGGCCGGGGTGCCCTACGAGCAGTACTTC

j_call: TRBJ2-2
d_call: TRBD2
v_call: TRBV5-4
clone_size: .
cdr3_aa: CASSPPGLSGAITGELFF
cdr3_nt: TGTGCCAGCAGCCCCCCCGGACTTAGCGGGGCTATCACCGGGGAGCTGTTTTTT

j_call: TRBJ1-4
d_call: .
v_call: TRBV5-1
clone_size: once
cdr3_aa: CASSLGPLNSGGKLFF
cdr3_nt: TGCGCCAGCAGCTTGGGACCACTAAATTCCGGCGGAAAACTGTTTTTT

j_call: TRBJ2-1
d_call: .
v_call: TRBV5-4
clone_size: few
cdr3_aa: CASSFSASSYNEQFF
cdr3_nt: TGTGCCAGCAGCTTCAGCGCAAGCTCCTACAATGAGCAGTTCTTC

j_call: TRBJ1-3
d_call: .
v_call: TRBV7-2
clone_size: .
cdr3_aa: CASREANTIYF
cdr3_nt: TGTGCCAGTAGGGAGGCGAACACCATATATTTT

j_call: TRBJ2-2
d_call: TRBD2
v_call: TRBV7-9
clone_size: .
cdr3_aa: CASSPSGGGRTGELFF
cdr3_nt: TGTGCCAGCAGCCCAAGCGGGGGGGGCCGGACCGGGGAGCTGTTTTTT

j_call: TRBJ2-3
d_call: TRBD2
v_call: TRBV10-3
clone_size: .
cdr3_aa: CAISHSSGRAVDTDTQYF
cdr3_nt: TGTGCCATCAGTCACAGTAGCGGGAGGGCCGTGGACACAGATACGCAGTATTTT

j_call: TRBJ2-1
d_call: .
v_call: TRBV14
clone_size: .
cdr3_aa: CASSQDHLEREQFF
cdr3_nt: TGTGCCAGCAGCCAAGATCACCTGGAGCGCGAGCAGTTCTTC

j_call: TRBJ2-1
d_call: TRBD2
v_call: TRBV5-6
clone_size: .
cdr3_aa: CASSFGTSNEQFF
cdr3_nt: TGTGCCAGCAGCTTTGGGACTAGCAATGAGCAGTTCTTC

j_call: TRBJ1-1
d_call: TRBD1
v_call: TRBV9
clone_size: .
cdr3_aa: CASSVGDRGSEAFF
cdr3_nt: TGTGCCAGCAGTGTTGGGGACAGGGGGAGTGAAGCTTTCTTT